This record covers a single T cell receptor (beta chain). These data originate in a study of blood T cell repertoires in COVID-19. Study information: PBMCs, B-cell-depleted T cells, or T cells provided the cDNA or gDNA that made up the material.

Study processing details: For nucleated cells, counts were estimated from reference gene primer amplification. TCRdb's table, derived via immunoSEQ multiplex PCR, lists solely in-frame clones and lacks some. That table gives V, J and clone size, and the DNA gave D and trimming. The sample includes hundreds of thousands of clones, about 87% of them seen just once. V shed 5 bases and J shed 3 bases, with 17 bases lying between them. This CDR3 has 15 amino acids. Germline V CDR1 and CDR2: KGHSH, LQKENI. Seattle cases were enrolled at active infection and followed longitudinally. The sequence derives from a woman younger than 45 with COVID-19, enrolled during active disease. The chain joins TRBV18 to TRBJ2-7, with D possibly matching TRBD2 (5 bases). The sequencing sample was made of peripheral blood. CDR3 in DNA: TGTGCCAGCTCATTGGGCCCGGGAAGATTCTACGAGCAGTACTTC. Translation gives CASSLGPGRFYEQYF.